This T cell receptor beta chain came from a study of T cell repertoires in aging, cancer and after chemotherapy. Overall study: Donor ages fell into six groups from 30 or younger up to 70 or older. Roughly 8.9 million TCR reads were in the whole dataset. Findings and limits, study-wide: The repertoire data cannot show anything about immunological memory following chemotherapy. Age-matched healthy donors had significantly more diverse, less clonal blood TCR repertoires than untreated cancer patients.

V lost 4 bases and J lost 3; bases outside the gene matches: 7. The CDR3 covers 15 residues. CDR1 is PRHDT and CDR2 is FYEKMQ in the germline V gene (reference sequence). Notes on this clonotype: Antigen: not known.

Multiplex touch-down PCR with TRB-A/B primers amplified rearranged V-D-J TRB sequences. TCRdb re-called the multiplex PCR reads with MiXCR, one entry per CDR3 protein. The table has thousands of distinct CDR3 sequences, under 40% seen once. The template was genomic DNA from peripheral blood, not RNA. Sequencing was done on a sample of blood. The sequence was collected from a human donor with a blood cancer. The rearrangement links TRBV13 to TRBJ2-7, with 9 bases aligning to TRBD1. In DNA, the CDR3 is TGTGCCAGCAGCTCCGGTACGACAGGGGGCTACGAGCAGTACTTC. Translation gives CASSSGTTGGYEQYF.